This TCR beta chain is drawn from a study of cytomegalovirus exposure and HLA in healthy donors (dated by TCRdb to 2016 to 2017). Regarding the study in general: According to an earlier analysis of 587 of the donors, some 180 million T cells yielded some 110 million unique TCR beta sequences and less than 300 Gb of sequence data. An early release that covered approximately 600 HLA-typed donors contained 250 to 350 gigabases of sequencing data and tens of millions of unique TCR sequences. Of the approximately 400 genotyped donors, 65% to 90% were placed in the genetic ancestry cluster associated with self-reported Caucasian donors. The aim of the study was to test whether cataloging public T cell receptors could identify signatures of past pathogen exposure. Using immunosequencing, the study profiled T cell repertoires from 640 or so subjects and related those repertoires to cytomegalovirus serostatus. Along with the roughly 670-subject first cohort, a separate validation cohort of approximately 110 different subjects was used. The study combined high-throughput TCR immunosequencing, statistical association of individual TCRs with disease status, and machine learning to predict cytomegalovirus infection status. A later analysis re-examined previously published TCR beta repertoires from just over 650 donors and added high-resolution HLA genotyping to investigate patterns of TCR occurrence. Rather than using new phenotypic data, the later analysis identified candidate immune exposures from TCR beta sequences and from how often those sequences occurred across donors. An earlier analysis of fewer than 700 of the donors applied high-throughput TCR beta sequencing to assess whether each TCR beta V gene segment acted as functional or pseudogenic. Donor age, sex, ethnicity and CMV serostatus were collected together with the repertoire data. A later genetic analysis used genome-wide SNP genotypes for about three fifths of the roughly 700 donors, treating that subset as a discovery cohort. Every repertoire in the discovery cohort had been generated on one and the same sequencing platform. HLA typing included class I and class II loci at four-digit resolution. The number of donors typed differed by locus, with 629-630 for A, B, C, DRB1 and DQB1, 522 for DQA1, 606 for DPA1, and around 460 for DPB1. Because of strong linkage in the cohort, five DR-DQ haplotypes were treated as single units for association and clustering. On average, around 240,000 unique TCR beta nucleotide sequences were sequenced per donor among 300 to 500 genotyped donors of the cohort, with approximately 18% of those sequences being non-productive. What the work shows at the level of the full study, not this receptor alone: When HLA alleles, especially DR and DQ, strongly co-occurred, TCR associations were difficult to assign to individual alleles. The classifier was reported to diagnose cytomegalovirus status with high specificity and sensitivity in both the original and validation cohorts. A later analysis reported that several top co-occurrence clusters appeared linked to parvovirus B19, influenza, CMV and Epstein-Barr virus. Only TCR beta chains were sequenced in this cohort, and the absence of alpha or paired-chain data limited detectable features. CMV serostatus was the only immune exposure information available for the cohort. Correlated functional status among segregating V segments might reflect linkage disequilibrium, but an unknown experimental factor could not be ruled out. Broadly in line with IMGT annotations, most TCR beta V segments showed up in productive rearrangements about 90% or about 30% of the time in an earlier analysis of 587 of the donors. Compared with equally common non-associated chains, HLA-associated TCR beta chains in a later analysis were more clonally expanded and had lower generation probabilities. Because some donors lacked HLA typing at each locus, the association tests relied only on the typed subset. V-gene and J-gene trimming of TCR beta chains was associated with a missense DCLRE1C variant in a later genetic analysis, and the association was replicated in an independent cohort. In a later analysis, TCR association rates were found to vary across HLA loci, with the most associated TCRs seen for DRB1 alleles and the fewest for HLA-C alleles. Most TCR sequences were seen in very few donors, while some public TCRs were found in many individuals. Presence/absence analyses assumed roughly uniform sequencing depth across donors, an assumption that may not hold. The study gave a list of under 200 TCR beta chains associated with cytomegalovirus. A few of the identified cytomegalovirus-associated TCR beta chains were confirmed in vitro to be specific for cytomegalovirus antigens. Compared with the approximately 670-donor mean, donors in an Asian-associated ancestry cluster had fewer N-insertions in productive TCRs, according to a later genetic analysis. According to the authors, the approach could potentially be generalized to other disease states and immunological phenotypes. A further reported finding was that TCR beta sequences accurately predicted the HLA-A and HLA-B alleles for most subjects in the first cohort. Because counts were too low, approximately 15 rarely observed V segments, including chromosome 9 orphons, were excluded from the earlier analysis of 587 of the donors. A group of highly shared sequence variants was considered likely to be a technical artifact of the sequencing pipeline. Some IMGT-functional V segments, including TRBV6-2 and TRBV6-3, could not be told apart with the 87-base-pair reads, so those segments were excluded. Specific HLA alleles were associated with roughly 17,000 TCR beta sequences at a false discovery rate of 0.05 in a later analysis. A later analysis found that most CMV-associated TCR beta chains appeared HLA-restricted, with HLA associations seemingly driven largely by CMV exposure.

Receptors were amplified or captured by the immunoSEQ multiplex PCR assay. The multiplex PCR relied on a mix of 60 forward primers for TCR Vbeta segments and 13 reverse primers for TCR Jbeta segments. The CDR3 region of rearranged TCR beta genes was amplified from genomic DNA by a multiplex PCR assay. On the Illumina HiSeq System, the amplified TCR beta libraries were sequenced as 87-base-pair reads. Per the authors' processing: A later analysis counted 65 million to 90 million unique TCR beta chains across the 500 to 850 repertoires, and some 12 million of these chains were shared by at least two donors. Raw reads were error-corrected and collapsed into unique sequences by a nearest-neighbor algorithm in which closely related sequences were merged to remove PCR and sequencing errors. To assign V, D and J gene segments, CDR3 sequences were aligned to IMGT reference sequences. For a sequence to be retained, a match of at least six nucleotides was required to both a V gene segment and a J gene segment. A rearrangement was called productive if the CDR3 had no stop codons and remained in frame with V and J, and every other rearrangement was called non-productive. CDR3 was defined by IMGT convention, running from the second conserved V-encoded cysteine to the conserved J-encoded phenylalanine. The earlier analysis of a few hundred of the donors excluded sequences that lacked an unambiguous match to a single V gene segment. In an earlier analysis of a few hundred of the donors, V segments were called functional above 56.7% productive rearrangements and were called segregating when the between-donor standard deviation exceeded 5%. To diagnose cytomegalovirus status from the catalog of TCR beta chain sequences, a statistical classification framework was built. V and J gene assignment, in a later analysis, came from comparing TCR nucleotide sequences with IMGT/GENE-DB human TR gene sequences. In a later analysis, CDR3 sequences and most-parsimonious VDJ recombination scenarios were assigned using the TCRdist pipeline. A later analysis defined each TCR beta chain by its CDR3 amino acid sequence plus V-gene family, and excluded reads lacking a unique V-gene family. In a later analysis, 450 to 600 highly shared, low-generation-probability nucleotide sequences were removed to address suspected cross-contamination and a sequencing artifact. In a later analysis, a clonal expansion index was calculated for each public chain from normalized within-repertoire ranks of inferred template counts. In a later analysis, generation probabilities were computed with a VDJ recombination model fitted to out-of-frame rearrangements, and the resulting probabilities were checked against IGoR. A later analysis scored TCR-TCR, TCR-HLA and TCR-CMV co-occurrence with hypergeometric tests, applying a repertoire-size bias correction to TCR pairs. False discovery rates were estimated in a later analysis by permuting HLA or CMV assignments 20 times. A later analysis grouped co-occurring TCRs with DBSCAN, adding TCRdist sequence similarity when clustering within HLA-allele-positive subsets. Repertoires with fewer than 30,000 or more than 120,000 public chains were left out of co-occurrence clustering, as were about 5 repertoires with anomalous nucleotide sharing. Drawn from immuneACCESS, this table holds only the in-frame rearrangements with V and J called that TCRdb kept. Clones are partly lost; checked studies trace under half to an unresolved V gene and leave the rest unexplained. The V and J calls and clone size are taken from that table; D and trimming were inferred from the DNA. For this sample the table gives some 270,000 clones, of which approximately 91% were detected only once. The ten most abundant clones make up about 1.8% of the sample.

The cohort was made up of about 610 healthy bone marrow donors. At the time of sampling, all cohort members were nominally healthy, though unrecorded immune exposures were likely present. The donor tested CMV seronegative and was one of the 352 seronegative cohort members. A peripheral blood sample was collected from each donor, and TCR beta sequencing was performed on peripheral blood mononuclear cells. Genomic DNA extraction from the blood cell samples was performed with the Qiagen DNeasy Blood Extraction Kit. A note on this clone: This receptor's antigen is unknown. The sample holds no much larger clone one base away, and base qualities are not on file.

Via the germline V gene, CDR1 is MNHNS and CDR2 SASEGT. V is reduced by 6 bases and J by 0 bases, leaving a spacing of 12 bases between them. The CDR3 contains 15 residues, cysteine and phenylalanine counted. Only CDR3 DNA remains: 45 bases, in frame from the first base. The clonotype was recovered from a girl aged 2 to 9 in good health and CMV-seronegative. The sequenced sample consisted of PBMCs. The V and J segments used are TRBV6-1 and TRBJ2-1; the D gene is possibly TRBD2, with 5 bases matching. The DNA sequence follows: TGTGCCAGCAGCCCCTCGGGGATCTCCTACAATGAGCAGTTCTTC. It specifies CASSPSGISYNEQFF.